Below, 27 T cell receptor beta chains from the same sample are listed, as sequenced in a study of blood T cell repertoires in COVID-19. Produced via immunoSEQ multiplex PCR; TCRdb's table is partial and in-frame only. The sample gives around 230,000 clones, nearly 90% of which show up once; 3.5% to 4% is in the top ten. The specimen was PBMCs or T cells enriched from blood (not recorded which). The receptors derive from a woman in her thirties with acute COVID-19.

This clone is a singleton in its sample. V is TRBV5-5 and J is TRBJ2-7; TRBD1 matches 7 bases. Germline lookup yields CDR1 SGHKS and CDR2 YYEKEE (reference sequence). The CDR3 sequence is 13 residues long. The V gene end was trimmed by 7 bases and the J gene end by 6 bases; junction bases not matched to a gene: 10. CDR3 protein: CASRTGQRVEQYF. In DNA form, the CDR3 reads TGTGCCAGCCGGACGGGACAGAGGGTCGAGCAGTACTTC.

This chain links TRBV3-1 (or the pseudogene TRBV3-2) with TRBJ2-6; D is unresolved. This CDR3 spans 16 amino acids. The V gene's germline CDR1 is LGHDT and CDR2 YNNKEL (reference sequence). V dropped 3 bases and J dropped 0 bases, with 9 bases sitting between them. The CDR3 sequence is CASSHRMGSGANVLTF. Written as DNA, the CDR3 is TGTGCCAGCAGCCACAGGATGGGCTCTGGGGCCAACGTCCTGACTTTC.

The chain joins TRBV9 to TRBJ2-4; 8 bases align to TRBD1. The CDR3 spans 15 residues. The germline V gene encodes CDR1 SGDLS and CDR2 YYNGEE. The ends lost 3 bases at V and 8 bases at J; junction bases unmatched: 10. CDR3 bases: TGTGCCAGCAGCGCTCGACAGGGGATGGCGGACATTCAGTACTTC. It codes for CASSARQGMADIQYF.

The chain links TRBV5-4 to TRBJ2-5, with TRBD2 identical over 7 bases. Per the germline V gene, CDR1 is SGHNT and CDR2 is YYREEE (reference sequence). The CDR3 is 16 residues long. V lost 4 bases and J lost 2; bases outside the gene matches: 11. This CDR3 reads CASSRRTSPRQETQYF. CDR3 nucleotide sequence: TGTGCCAGCAGCCGAAGGACTAGTCCCCGACAAGAGACCCAGTACTTC.

The CDR3 loop is CASSPSGKRGYEQYF. The CDR3 coding sequence is TGTGCCAGCAGCCCGTCCGGGAAACGAGGCTACGAGCAGTACTTC. The V gene is TRBV7-2, the J gene TRBJ2-7, with TRBD2 as a possible D gene (5 bases). The CDR3 is 15 amino acids. Germline CDR1 SGHTA, CDR2 FQGNSA. V was trimmed by 5 bases and J by 3 bases, leaving 17 bases between them.

V gene TRBV18 combines with J gene TRBJ2-2; D remains unclear. This CDR3 has 15 amino acids. Germline V gives CDR1 KGHSH, CDR2 LQKENI. Trimming cost V 3 bases and J 1 base, with 9 bases left between them. The CDR3 here is CASSPEAQNTGELFF. For the CDR3, the DNA is TGTGCCAGCTCACCTGAGGCCCAGAACACCGGGGAGCTGTTTTTT. Full variable domain (rest looked up from reference TRBV18 and TRBJ2-2): NAGVMQNPRHLVRRRGQEARLRCSPMKGHSHVYWYRQLPEEGLKFMVYLQKENIIDESGMPKERFSAEFPKEGPSILRIQQVVRGDSAAYFCASSPEAQNTGELFFGEGSRLTVL.

V and J are TRBV6-1 and TRBJ1-4, with 8 bases identical to TRBD1. The CDR3 is 15 amino acids. Looked up from germline, CDR1 is MNHNS and CDR2 is SASEGT. V shed 3 bases and J 8 bases; nucleotides not matched to a gene: 8. The CDR3, as DNA: TGTGCCAGCAGTGATGACAGGGGATCGTGGGAAAAACTGTTTTTT. This translates into CASSDDRGSWEKLFF.

The chain has TRBV29-1 and TRBJ1-1; possibly TRBD1 for D (5 bases). Germline V lookup: CDR1 SQVTM, CDR2 ANQGSEA. This CDR3 comprises 12 residues. Trimming removed 4 bases from V and 6 bases from J, with 12 bases in between. The DNA of the CDR3 is TGCAGCGTTGTCTCAGGGCGCGCTGAAGCTTTCTTT. Residues: CSVVSGRAEAFF.

The V and J genes are TRBV6-5 and TRBJ1-3, with D possibly being TRBD1 (6 bases). V lost 2 bases to trimming and J lost 4 bases, with 12 bases between them. The V gene's germline CDR1 is MNHEY and CDR2 SVGAGI. The CDR3 runs 15 residues. The CDR3: CASSYQGQEGNTIYF. DNA for the CDR3: TGTGCCAGCAGTTACCAGGGGCAGGAAGGAAACACCATATATTTT.

The chain carries TRBV19 and TRBJ1-1, with D maybe TRBD1 (6 bases). Germline lookup yields CDR1 LNHDA and CDR2 SQIVND (reference sequence). This CDR3 spans 12 amino acids. V was trimmed by 5 bases and J by 7 bases, leaving 11 bases between them. The CDR3 DNA sequence: TGTGCCAGTAGTCACACAGGGATTGAAGCTTTCTTT. This gives the protein CASSHTGIEAFF.

This clone was observed once. The chain carries TRBV3-1 (or the pseudogene TRBV3-2) and TRBJ2-3, with D perhaps TRBD1 (6 bases). CDR1 is LGHDT and CDR2 is YNNKEL in the germline V gene (reference sequence). V gave up 1 base and J gave up 2 bases, with 13 bases separating them. This CDR3 has 16 residues. The DNA for the CDR3 is TGTGCCAGCAGCCAAGGGACAGCCTTCATCACAGATACGCAGTATTTT. As protein: CASSQGTAFITDTQYF.

CDR3 residues: CAWSYSGLRQPQHF. The CDR3 bases are TGTGCCTGGAGTTACTCGGGACTGCGGCAGCCCCAGCATTTT. The chain recombines TRBV30 with TRBJ1-5; possible D gene TRBD1, 5 bases. The CDR3 sequence is 14 residues long. Trimming took 2 bases from V and 7 from J, leaving 15 bases between them. Germline V lookup: CDR1 GTSNPN, CDR2 SVGIG (reference sequence).

The chain uses TRBV15 and TRBJ2-7; 11 bases map to TRBD1. This CDR3 is 18 amino acids long. V shed 8 bases and J 2 bases; nucleotides not matched to a gene: 17. The germline V gene has CDR1 LNHNV and CDR2 YYDKDF (reference sequence). The CDR3 DNA follows: TGTGCCACCGGGGGCTCCGGGACAGGGGGTCTACCTACCTACGAGCAGTACTTC. Encoded protein: CATGGSGTGGLPTYEQYF. Based on the CDR3 plus reference TRBV15 and TRBJ2-7, the full variable domain is DAMVIQNPRYQVTQFGKPVTLSCSQTLNHNVMYWYQQKSSQAPKLLFHYYDKDFNNEADTPDNFQSRRPNTSFCFLDIRSPGLGDTAMYLCATGGSGTGGLPTYEQYFGPGTRLTVT.

This clone has only one observation. The chain carries TRBV6-5 and TRBJ2-3; 10 positions agree with TRBD2. CDR3 length: 13 residues. V shed 8 bases and J 7 bases; nucleotides not matched to a gene: 6. From germline, CDR1 is MNHEY and CDR2 SVGAGI. CDR3 bases: TGTGCCAGCTCGAGCGGGGGGGCAAATACGCAGTATTTT. This codes for CASSSGGANTQYF.

A single count supports this clone. V and J are TRBV19 and TRBJ2-1, with D possibly being TRBD2 (5 bases). The CDR3 runs 14 residues. The germline V gene encodes CDR1 LNHDA and CDR2 SQIVND (reference sequence). Trimming left V 6 bases short and J 6 bases short, with 15 bases between. In nucleotides, the CDR3 is TGTGCCAGTAGCTTGGCTAGCAGAGGCAATGAGCAGTTCTTC. As protein: CASSLASRGNEQFF.

This rearrangement joins TRBV19 to TRBJ2-3; a possible D gene is TRBD2 (5 bases). Germline CDR1 LNHDA, CDR2 SQIVND (reference sequence). The CDR3 is made up of 14 amino acids. V dropped 1 base and J dropped 9 bases, with 14 bases sitting between them. CDR3: CASSIARALGTQYF. In DNA form, the CDR3 reads TGTGCCAGTAGTATAGCGAGGGCACTAGGGACGCAGTATTTT.

Comment on this clone: At the DNA level, this CDR3 is encoded by other sequences in the same sample as well. CDR3: CSAPGQGITDTQYF. In DNA, the CDR3 is TGCAGCGCTCCCGGACAGGGGATAACAGATACGCAGTATTTT. The chain links TRBV29-1 to TRBJ2-3; TRBD1 matches at 9 bases. Losses at the gene ends were 7 bases for V and 3 bases for J; bases not matched to a gene: 8. This CDR3 comprises 14 residues. CDR1 and CDR2 from the germline V gene are SQVTM and ANQGSEA.

The chain employs TRBV2 and TRBJ1-2; D is possibly TRBD1 (6 bases). Germline CDR1 is SNHLY and CDR2 is FYNNEI. This CDR3 region has 15 residues. Between the trimmed V and J ends, which lost 6 bases and 0 bases, there was a span of 14 bases. The CDR3 bases are TGTGCCAGCAGCCAAGGGACAAGTCCTAACTATGGCTACACCTTC. This sequence encodes CASSQGTSPNYGYTF.

A single count supports this clone. Other DNA sequences in this specimen translate into the identical CDR3. This chain's CDR3 is CASSLDGGSNQPQHF. CDR3 DNA: TGCGCCAGCAGCTTGGACGGGGGGAGCAATCAGCCCCAGCATTTT. V is TRBV5-1 and J is TRBJ1-5; a weak D match, TRBD1 (5 bases). V was shortened by 0 bases and J by 1 base, with 8 bases between the two germline ends. From germline, CDR1 is SGHRS and CDR2 YFSETQ. There are 15 residues in the CDR3.

The V gene is TRBV4-1, the J gene TRBJ2-1; TRBD2 matches at 7 bases. The CDR3 consists of 16 residues. Germline V lookup: CDR1 MGHRA, CDR2 YSYEKL. V shed 0 bases and J 10 bases; nucleotides not matched to a gene: 12. CDR3: CASSQEGLPSKGEQFF. CDR3 DNA: TGCGCCAGCAGCCAAGAGGGACTACCGTCAAAGGGGGAGCAGTTCTTC.

The V call is TRBV2, the J call TRBJ2-5; D is unclear. V lost 3 bases, J lost 3 bases, and 8 bases lay in between. Germline CDR1 is SNHLY and CDR2 is FYNNEI. The CDR3 length is 13 residues. In DNA, the CDR3 is TGTGCCAGCAGTGAGTGGCAAAAAGAGACCCAGTACTTC. It translates to CASSEWQKETQYF. Complete variable domain (other parts from reference TRBV2 and TRBJ2-5): EPEVTQTPSHQVTQMGQEVILRCVPISNHLYFYWYRQILGQKVEFLVSFYNNEISEKSEIFDDQFSVERPDGSNFTLKIRSTKLEDSAMYFCASSEWQKETQYFGPGTRLLVL.

The chain has TRBV3-1 (or the pseudogene TRBV3-2) and TRBJ2-7, with 7 bases matching TRBD1. The CDR3 spans 13 residues. Unmatched junction bases numbered 4, after V lost 1 base and J lost 7 bases. CDR1 is LGHDT, CDR2 YNNKEL, per germline (reference sequence). The CDR3 sequence is CASSQVRGLEQYF. The CDR3 nucleotides read TGTGCCAGCAGCCAAGTAAGGGGGCTAGAGCAGTACTTC.

The chain recombines TRBV12-3 or TRBV12-4 with TRBJ1-1; D call uncertain. Trimming pared 7 bases from V and 5 bases from J, leaving 11 bases between. The CDR3 consists of 12 residues. This CDR3 is CASTEVATEAFF. The CDR3 DNA sequence: TGTGCCAGCACCGAGGTTGCGACTGAAGCTTTCTTT.

The chain links TRBV30 to TRBJ2-6; D uncertain. V dropped 3 bases and J dropped 2 bases, with 5 bases sitting between them. The CDR3 spans 13 residues. CDR1 and CDR2 from the germline V gene are GTSNPN and SVGIG (reference sequence). The DNA of the CDR3 is TGTGCCTGGAGGCAGGCTGGGGCCAACGTCCTGACTTTC. The encoded protein is CAWRQAGANVLTF. Drawing the rest from reference TRBV30 and TRBJ2-6, the complete variable domain is SQTIHQWPATLVQPVGSPLSLECTVEGTSNPNLYWYRQAAGRGLQLLFYSVGIGQISSEVPQNLSASRPQDRQFILSSKKLLLSDSGFYLCAWRQAGANVLTFGAGSRLTVL.

V gene TRBV20-1 combines with J gene TRBJ1-1; maybe TRBD1 (5 bases). Germline-derived CDR1 and CDR2 are DFQATT and SNEGSKA (reference sequence). V gave up 3 bases and J gave up 8 bases, with 10 bases separating them. This CDR3 contains 11 residues. This chain's CDR3 is CSARMTEEAFF. The CDR3 DNA reads as TGCAGTGCTAGGATGACAGAAGAAGCTTTCTTT.

The chain recombines TRBV9 with TRBJ1-2; 7 positions agree with TRBD1. The J segment lost 5 bases and the V segment lost 4 bases, leaving 17 bases of the junction unmatched. Per the germline V gene, CDR1 is SGDLS and CDR2 is YYNGEE. The CDR3 is made up of 17 amino acids. The CDR3 sequence: CASSPTGTAGISYGYTF. The CDR3 nucleotides are TGTGCCAGCAGCCCCACAGGGACAGCCGGAATTTCTTATGGCTACACCTTC.

The chain recombines TRBV18 with TRBJ1-4, with a weak D call TRBD1 (6 bases). CDR1 and CDR2 from the germline V gene are KGHSH and LQKENI. CDR3 length equals 15 residues. The ends were cut back, 5 bases at V and 5 bases at J, with 15 bases in the middle. The CDR3: CASSARTAMNEKLFF. The CDR3 DNA reads as TGTGCCAGCTCAGCCCGGACAGCAATGAATGAAAAACTGTTTTTT.